One T cell receptor (beta chain) is described in this entry. Antigen: not known. At least 6 micrograms of total RNA were extracted per sample. Next came a second PCR, run for roughly 7 to 12 cycles, which used a sample-barcoded 5' primer along with a J-beta primer mix. Each cDNA molecule was tagged by a template-switch adaptor that had 12 random nucleotides. Each CDR3 protein gets one entry after TCRdb re-called the 5' RACE reads with MiXCR. Of around 2 million distinct CDR3 sequences in the sample, roughly 43% were seen once. These data belong to a study of blood T cells in healthy people across ages. Whole-study results and caveats: Age showed a roughly linear inverse relationship with TCR beta diversity per million T cells. Versus aged donors, long-lived donors had higher diversity and more naive CD4+ cells.

The CDR3 contains 17 residues. V shed 4 bases, J shed 6 bases, and the junction held 11 bases outside the gene matches. CDR1 ENHRY and CDR2 SYGVKD come from the germline V gene. Sequenced sample: blood. The chain joins TRBV10-3 to TRBJ2-3; 12 bases map to TRBD2. The receptor's source is a human donor in good health. Here the CDR3 reads CAISGPSGGAYRDTQYF. The CDR3 bases are TGTGCCATCAGTGGGCCTAGCGGGGGGGCATATAGGGATACGCAGTATTTT.